The 22 T cell receptor beta chains below were found in one sample sequenced in a study of T cells in Graves' hyperthyroidism and ophthalmopathy. RNA transcripts provided the source from which TCR beta CDR3 regions were amplified. The TCR CDR3 first-round RT-PCR relied on the HTBI primer set. TCRdb analysed the multiplex PCR reads with MiXCR anew, one entry per CDR3 protein. Among 650,000 to 700,000 distinct CDR3 sequences, roughly 17% were seen once, and the ten largest hold less than 20%. Sequencing was carried out using blood. The source is a man aged 50 to 60 with Graves' hyperthyroidism.

The gene calls are TRBV9 and TRBJ1-1, with 7 positions matching TRBD1. CDR1 is SGDLS and CDR2 is YYNGEE in the germline V gene. The CDR3 contains 12 residues. The junction had 6 bases not matched to a gene; V was cut back by 6 bases and J by 7 bases. The CDR3 nucleotides are TGTGCCAGCACCGACAGGGTGGGTGAAGCTTTCTTT. Translated, it gives CASTDRVGEAFF.

Only a few counts were recorded for this clonotype. The rearrangement links TRBV29-1 to TRBJ1-5; D is perhaps TRBD1 (6 bases). The CDR3 has 12 residues. V shed 8 bases and J shed 7 bases, with 15 bases lying between them. Germline V CDR1 and CDR2: SQVTM, ANQGSEA. This chain's CDR3 is CSFGQIGQPQHF. CDR3 DNA: TGCAGCTTCGGACAGATTGGACAGCCCCAGCATTTT.

In its sample, this clonotype was seen many times. This rearrangement joins TRBV11-2 to TRBJ1-6; no definite D call. Trimming pared 6 bases from V and 7 bases from J, leaving 13 bases between. This CDR3 is 14 amino acids long. Germline V gives CDR1 SGHAT, CDR2 FQNNGV. The CDR3 nucleotides are TGTGCCAGCAGTCTAATAATTGGGAATTCACCCCTCCACTTT. The encoded protein is CASSLIIGNSPLHF.

V usage is TRBV6-2 or TRBV6-3 and J usage is TRBJ1-1, with D unclear. The ends were cut back, 2 bases at V and 1 base at J, with 8 bases in the middle. This CDR3 spans 14 amino acids. Germline values: CDR1 MNHEY, CDR2 SVGEGT. This CDR3 reads CASSYEDGNTEAFF. The CDR3 DNA is TGTGCCAGCAGTTACGAGGACGGGAACACTGAAGCTTTCTTT.

The chain is built from TRBV3-1 and TRBJ2-3; unclear D gene. The ends were cut back, 3 bases at V and 0 bases at J, with 16 bases in the middle. Germline V gene lookup returns CDR1 LGHDT and CDR2 YNNKEL (reference sequence). The CDR3 length is 17 residues. The CDR3 bases are TGTGCCAGCAGCCATCAGGAGTTTGAGACTAGCACAGATACGCAGTATTTT. It is translated as CASSHQEFETSTDTQYF.

This clonotype occurred many times. This sequence joins TRBV11-2 and TRBJ1-2; TRBD1 is a possible D gene (5 bases). The germline V gene encodes CDR1 SGHAT and CDR2 FQNNGV. V shed 5 bases and J shed 9 bases, with 16 bases lying between them. The CDR3 consists of 13 residues. CDR3 amino acids: CASSLRDAGSYTF. The CDR3 coding sequence is TGTGCCAGCAGCCTCCGGGACGCCGGGAGCTACACCTTC.

This clonotype was counted ten times or more. This chain joins TRBV27 and TRBJ1-2; possibly TRBD1 for D (5 bases). CDR3 length: 17 residues. Trimming took off 3 bases at V and 3 bases at J, with 20 bases between the two ends. In germline, CDR1 is MNHEY, CDR2 SMNVEV (reference sequence). CDR3 nucleotide sequence: TGTGCCAGCAGTTTGGGTGGAATCGCACCAGGGCACTATGGCTACACCTTC. Protein sequence: CASSLGGIAPGHYGYTF.

This clonotype was seen repeatedly, ten times or more. The chain combines TRBV6-1 with TRBJ1-1, with a tentative D call TRBD1 (5 bases). Germline CDR1 is MNHNS and CDR2 is SASEGT. V gave up 6 bases and J gave up 0 bases, with 14 bases separating them. The CDR3 is 15 residues long. CDR3 sequence (DNA): TGTGCCAGCAGCCCGTTGGGGCATCTGAACACTGAAGCTTTCTTT. Translating gives CASSPLGHLNTEAFF.

The CDR3 DNA sequence: TGTGCCAGTAGTGATACAGGGTTAACGGGTGGCTACACCTTC. Encoded protein: CASSDTGLTGGYTF. The chain combines TRBV19 with TRBJ1-2; the D gene is possibly TRBD1 (6 bases). This CDR3 spans 14 amino acids. Looked up from germline, CDR1 is LNHDA and CDR2 is SQIVND (reference sequence). The V end lost 5 bases, the J end lost 7 bases, and 17 bases lay between the germline ends.

This clonotype occurred a few times. This chain connects TRBV11-3 to TRBJ2-1; TRBD2 aligns across 8 bases. The CDR3 runs 15 residues. The germline gives CDR1 SGHNT, CDR2 YENEEA. V gave up 0 bases and J gave up 6 bases; unmatched junction bases: 4. The CDR3 DNA follows: TGTGCCAGCAGCTTAGATCAGCGGGAGTCCAATGAGCAGTTCTTC. Amino acid sequence: CASSLDQRESNEQFF.

The chain links TRBV27 to TRBJ2-3; D gene ambiguous. This CDR3 is 16 amino acids long. V dropped 6 bases and J dropped 6 bases, with 22 bases sitting between them. CDR1 and CDR2 from the germline V gene are MNHEY and SMNVEV (reference sequence). The CDR3 protein is CASSEVEAALGDTQYF. In nucleotides, the CDR3 is TGTGCCAGCAGCGAGGTTGAGGCGGCCTTGGGGGATACGCAGTATTTT.

This sequence joins TRBV27 and TRBJ2-4; D remains ambiguous. Between the trimmed V and J ends, which lost 7 bases and 2 bases, there was a span of 9 bases. The germline V gene encodes CDR1 MNHEY and CDR2 SMNVEV (reference sequence). The CDR3 extends over 13 amino acids. The CDR3 coding sequence is TGTGCCAGCACCTCCGATCCCAAAAACATTCAGTACTTC. Protein sequence: CASTSDPKNIQYF.

Comment on this clonotype: Being one base from a much bigger clone, this may be a read error. The chain carries TRBV19 and TRBJ1-1, with TRBD1 identical over 7 bases. Trimming removed 8 bases from V and 3 bases from J; junction bases left unmatched: 9. This CDR3 contains 14 residues. CDR1 is LNHDA, CDR2 SQIVND, per germline (reference sequence). This chain's CDR3 is CASRSQGSDTEAFF. For the CDR3, the DNA is TGTGCCAGTCGCTCACAGGGGAGTGACACTGAAGCTTTCTTT.

This clonotype was seen many times. The J gene is TRBJ2-7, the V gene TRBV28; 7 bases line up with TRBD1. The V and J ends lost 6 bases and 5 bases, in that order; junction bases with no gene match: 7. Germline V gives CDR1 MDHEN, CDR2 SYDVKM. The CDR3 is 13 residues long. The CDR3 loop is CASSPLGGHEQYF. For the CDR3, the DNA is TGTGCCAGCAGCCCCTTAGGGGGCCACGAGCAGTACTTC. Complete variable domain (other parts from reference TRBV28 and TRBJ2-7): DVKVTQSSRYLVKRTGEKVFLECVQDMDHENMFWYRQDPGLGLRLIYFSYDVKMKEKGDIPEGYSVSREKKERFSLILESASTNQTSMYLCASSPLGGHEQYFGPGTRLTVT.

The rearrangement uses TRBV12-3 or TRBV12-4 and TRBJ2-2, with 10 bases lining up with TRBD2. This CDR3 is 14 amino acids long. Unmatched junction bases numbered 6, after V lost 10 bases and J lost 4 bases. CDR3 bases: TGTGCCACAGCGGGAGGGTCCGGCACCGGGGAGCTGTTTTTT. It encodes CATAGGSGTGELFF.

This clonotype was seen many times. The chain has TRBV6-1 and TRBJ2-3; D gene ambiguous. This CDR3 region has 13 residues. With 4 bases removed from V and 2 bases from J, the gap between germline ends came to 7 bases. Germline V lookup: CDR1 MNHNS, CDR2 SASEGT. CDR3 sequence reads: CASSGWVTDTQYF. The DNA of the CDR3 is TGTGCCAGCAGTGGCTGGGTCACAGATACGCAGTATTTT.

This rearrangement joins TRBV13 to TRBJ1-2; D gene ambiguous. This CDR3 contains 15 residues. V lost 4 bases to trimming and J lost 2 bases, with 14 bases between them. From germline, CDR1 is PRHDT and CDR2 FYEKMQ (reference sequence). The CDR3 protein is CASSSNHAQNYGYTF. The CDR3 nucleotides read TGTGCCAGCAGCTCAAACCACGCACAAAACTATGGCTACACCTTC.

This clonotype was detected many times. The chain carries TRBV9 and TRBJ2-3; no reliable D call. This CDR3 is 16 amino acids long. Trimming shortened V by 0 bases and J by 2 bases, and 13 bases separated the two germline ends. Germline assignment: CDR1 SGDLS and CDR2 YYNGEE. CDR3 nucleotides: TGTGCCAGCAGCGTAGGTATAGTCAGGACCACAGATACGCAGTATTTT. Translated: CASSVGIVRTTDTQYF.

The chain employs TRBV9 and TRBJ2-2; TRBD1 matches at 11 bases. CDR3 size: 16 residues. Trimming removed 3 bases from V and 7 bases from J; junction bases left unmatched: 8. Per the germline V gene, CDR1 is SGDLS and CDR2 is YYNGEE. CDR3 DNA sequence: TGTGCCAGCAGCGCCGGGGGACAGGGGGACGGCGGGGAGCTGTTTTTT. Amino acid sequence: CASSAGGQGDGGELFF.

The chain recombines TRBV5-1 with TRBJ2-3, with TRBD1 matching over 12 bases. Germline V lookup: CDR1 SGHRS, CDR2 YFSETQ. J was trimmed by 1 base and V by 3 bases; bases with no gene match: 9. The CDR3 runs 18 residues. The CDR3 loop reads CASSSRPGTGGRTDTQYF. The CDR3 DNA follows: TGCGCCAGCAGCTCTCGCCCCGGGACAGGGGGCCGCACAGATACGCAGTATTTT. The complete variable domain, with remaining parts taken from reference TRBV5-1 and TRBJ2-3, reads KAGVTQTPRYLIKTRGQQVTLSCSPISGHRSVSWYQQTPGQGLQFLFEYFSETQRNKGNFPGRFSGRQFSNSRSEMNVSTLELGDSALYLCASSSRPGTGGRTDTQYFGPGTRLTVL.

V and J are TRBV3-1 and TRBJ2-6; D is uncertain. This CDR3 contains 17 residues. The V gene lost 0 bases and the J gene lost 0 bases, with 9 bases spanning the gap. Looked up from germline, CDR1 is LGHDT and CDR2 is YNNKEL (reference sequence). CDR3 loop: CASSQEMSFSGANVLTF. The CDR3 region has the DNA TGTGCCAGCAGCCAAGAGATGTCATTCTCTGGGGCCAACGTCCTGACTTTC.

Many counts were recorded for this clonotype. The chain is built from TRBV12-3 or TRBV12-4 and TRBJ1-5; D might be TRBD1 (5 bases). The CDR3 runs 13 residues. Trimming removed 8 bases from V and 7 bases from J, with 15 bases in between. The CDR3 is CASGIGDRQPQHF. The DNA of the CDR3 is TGTGCCAGCGGGATAGGGGATAGACAGCCCCAGCATTTT.